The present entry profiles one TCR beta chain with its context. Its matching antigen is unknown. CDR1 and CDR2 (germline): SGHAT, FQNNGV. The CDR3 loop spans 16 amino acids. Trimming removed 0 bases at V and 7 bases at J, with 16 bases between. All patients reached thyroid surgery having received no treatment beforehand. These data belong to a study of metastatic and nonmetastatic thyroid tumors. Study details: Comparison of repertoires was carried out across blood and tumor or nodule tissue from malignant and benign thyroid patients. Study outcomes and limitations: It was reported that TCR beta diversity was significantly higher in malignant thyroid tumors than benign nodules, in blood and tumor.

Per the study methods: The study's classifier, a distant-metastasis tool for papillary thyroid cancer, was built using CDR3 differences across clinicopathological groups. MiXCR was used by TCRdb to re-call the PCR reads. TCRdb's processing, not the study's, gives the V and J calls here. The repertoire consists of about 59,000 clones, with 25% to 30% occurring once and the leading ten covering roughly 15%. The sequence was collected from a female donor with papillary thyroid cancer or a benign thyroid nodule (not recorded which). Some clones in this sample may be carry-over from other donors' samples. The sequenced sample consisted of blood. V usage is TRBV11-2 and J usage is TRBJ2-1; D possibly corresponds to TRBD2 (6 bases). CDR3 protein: CASSLDHWRALNEQFF. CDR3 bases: TGTGCCAGCAGCTTAGACCACTGGAGGGCCTTGAATGAGCAGTTCTTC. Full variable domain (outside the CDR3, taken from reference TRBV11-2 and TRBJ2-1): EAGVAQSPRYKIIEKRQSVAFWCNPISGHATLYWYQQILGQGPKLLIQFQNNGVVDDSQLPKDRFSAERLKGVDSTLKIQPAKLEDSAVYLCASSLDHWRALNEQFFGPGTRLTVL.